The sequence of this T cell receptor beta chain was determined in a study of cytomegalovirus exposure and HLA in healthy donors. Study-level results: A few of the chains that were CMV-associated were confirmed in vitro to be specific for CMV antigens. High sensitivity and specificity were reportedly achieved when the classifier diagnosed cytomegalovirus status. Investigators reported 150 to 200 TCR beta chains as tied to cytomegalovirus.

The donors were in the approximately 120-subject validation cohort; that cohort was separate from the roughly 680-subject first cohort. Produced via immunoSEQ multiplex PCR; TCRdb's table is partial and in-frame only. The sample carries 150,000 to 200,000 clones, about 96% recorded once. Regarding this clone: Its specificity is unknown.

The V end lost 0 bases, the J end lost 0 bases, and 6 bases lay between the germline ends. Germline V CDR1 and CDR2: SGHRS, YFSETQ. The CDR3 spans 14 residues. The material sequenced was PBMCs. This clonotype was obtained from a woman younger than 30 in good health and CMV-seronegative. This chain joins TRBV5-1 and TRBJ2-5, with a weak D call TRBD1 (5 bases). The CDR3 DNA is TGCGCCAGCAGCTTGGAAGGGGACCAAGAGACCCAGTACTTC. It yields the protein CASSLEGDQETQYF.